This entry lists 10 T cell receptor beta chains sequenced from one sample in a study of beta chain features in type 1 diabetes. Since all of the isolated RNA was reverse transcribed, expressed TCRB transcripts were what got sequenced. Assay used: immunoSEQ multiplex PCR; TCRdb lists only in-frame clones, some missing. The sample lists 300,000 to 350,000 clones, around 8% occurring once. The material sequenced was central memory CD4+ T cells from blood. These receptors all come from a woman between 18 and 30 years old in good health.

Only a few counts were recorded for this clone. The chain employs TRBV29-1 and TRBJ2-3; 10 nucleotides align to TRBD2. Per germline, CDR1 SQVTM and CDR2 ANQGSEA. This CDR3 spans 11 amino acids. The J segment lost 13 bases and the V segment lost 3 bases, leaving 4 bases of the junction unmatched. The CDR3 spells CSVEPSGRKYF. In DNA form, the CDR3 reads TGCAGCGTTGAGCCTAGCGGGAGAAAGTATTTT.

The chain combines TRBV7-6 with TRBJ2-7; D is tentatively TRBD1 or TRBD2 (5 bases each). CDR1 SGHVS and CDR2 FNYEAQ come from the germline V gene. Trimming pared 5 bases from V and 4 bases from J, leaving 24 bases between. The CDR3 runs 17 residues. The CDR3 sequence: CASSLLPSRDGLYEQYF. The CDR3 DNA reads TGTGCCAGCAGCCTACTCCCTTCACGGGACGGGCTATACGAGCAGTACTTC.

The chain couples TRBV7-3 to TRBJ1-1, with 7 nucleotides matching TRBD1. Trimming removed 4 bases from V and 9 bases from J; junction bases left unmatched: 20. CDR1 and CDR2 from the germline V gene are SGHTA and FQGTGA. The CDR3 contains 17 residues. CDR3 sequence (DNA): TGTGCCAGCAGCTCCACCGGGACAGTGTCTAACCCACCTCAAGCTTTCTTT. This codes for CASSSTGTVSNPPQAFF.

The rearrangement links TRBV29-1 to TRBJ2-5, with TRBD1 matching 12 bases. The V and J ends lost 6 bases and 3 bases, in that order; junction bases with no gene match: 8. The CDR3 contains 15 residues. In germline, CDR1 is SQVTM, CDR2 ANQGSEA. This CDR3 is CSVSGTGGAKETQYF. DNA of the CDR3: TGCAGCGTGTCCGGGACAGGGGGCGCGAAAGAGACCCAGTACTTC.

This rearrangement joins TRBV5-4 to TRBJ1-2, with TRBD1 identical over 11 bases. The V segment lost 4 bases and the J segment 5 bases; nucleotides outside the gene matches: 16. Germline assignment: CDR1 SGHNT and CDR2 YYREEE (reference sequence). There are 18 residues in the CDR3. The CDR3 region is CASSLGGGQGAPGYGYTF. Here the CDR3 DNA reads TGTGCCAGCAGCCTCGGCGGAGGACAGGGGGCGCCGGGGTATGGCTACACCTTC.

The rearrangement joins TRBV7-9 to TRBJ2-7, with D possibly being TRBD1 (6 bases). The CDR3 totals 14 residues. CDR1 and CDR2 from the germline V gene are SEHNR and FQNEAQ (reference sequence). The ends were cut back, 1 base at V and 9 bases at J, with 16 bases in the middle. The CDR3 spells CASSLGQAPTRQYF. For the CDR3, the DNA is TGTGCCAGCAGCTTAGGACAGGCCCCGACGAGGCAGTACTTC.

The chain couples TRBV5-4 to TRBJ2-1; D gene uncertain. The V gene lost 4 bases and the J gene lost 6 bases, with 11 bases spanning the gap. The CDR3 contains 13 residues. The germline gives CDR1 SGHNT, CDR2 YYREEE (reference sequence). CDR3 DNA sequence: TGTGCCAGCAGCAAACCCGACCTCAATGAGCAGTTCTTC. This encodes CASSKPDLNEQFF. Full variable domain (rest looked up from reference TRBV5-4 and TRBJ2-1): ETGVTQSPTHLIKTRGQQVTLRCSSQSGHNTVSWYQQALGQGPQFIFQYYREEENGRGNFPPRFSGLQFPNYSSELNVNALELDDSALYLCASSKPDLNEQFFGPGTRLTVL.

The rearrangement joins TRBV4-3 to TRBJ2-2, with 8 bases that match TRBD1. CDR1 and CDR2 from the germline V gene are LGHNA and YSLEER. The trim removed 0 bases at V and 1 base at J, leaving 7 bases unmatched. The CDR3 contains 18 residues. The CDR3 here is CASSQESIDRGNTGELFF. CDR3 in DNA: TGCGCCAGCAGCCAAGAGTCCATCGACAGGGGGAACACCGGGGAGCTGTTTTTT.

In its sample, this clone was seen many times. CDR3 residues: CASSLKSGIRNIQYF. In DNA form, the CDR3 reads TGTGCCAGCAGCTTAAAGTCGGGGATACGTAACATTCAGTACTTC. This chain links TRBV7-2 with TRBJ2-4; D is perhaps TRBD2 (5 bases). The V end lost 2 bases, the J end lost 7 bases, and 15 bases lay between the germline ends. The CDR3 consists of 15 residues. Germline CDR1 is SGHTA and CDR2 is FQGNSA.

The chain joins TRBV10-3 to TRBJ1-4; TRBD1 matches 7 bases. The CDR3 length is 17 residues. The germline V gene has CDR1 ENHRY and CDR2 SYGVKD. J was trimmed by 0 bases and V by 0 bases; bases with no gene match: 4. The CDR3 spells CAISESGGQTTNEKLFF. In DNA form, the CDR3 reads TGTGCCATCAGTGAGTCAGGGGGCCAAACAACTAATGAAAAACTGTTTTTT.